This TCR beta chain was observed in a study of cytomegalovirus exposure and HLA in healthy donors. Study results and limitations: Clusters of TCRs from the first cohort tended to co-occur in the 100 to 150 validation repertoires (as a later analysis found).

The protocol was immunoSEQ multiplex PCR, while the TCRdb copy is restricted to in-frame clones and leaves out a portion. The repertoire holds a few hundred thousand clones, with approximately 90% as singletons. Germline CDR1 MDHEN, CDR2 SYDVKM. Trimming at V came to 5 bases and at J to 6 bases, leaving 5 bases not matched to a gene. The CDR3 has 16 amino acids. This clone appeared once. The antigen remains unidentified. The clonotype originates from a woman under 30 in good health and CMV-seronegative. The sequenced material came from PBMCs. The rearrangement uses TRBV28 and TRBJ2-3, with TRBD2 matching over 16 bases. The CDR3 DNA reads as TGTGCCAGCAGTCCCCTGGGACTAGCGGGGGGGGATACGCAGTATTTT. It translates to CASSPLGLAGGDTQYF.